A selection of T cell receptor beta chains follows, all from one sample in a study of blood T cell repertoires in COVID-19. Clones were sequenced by immunoSEQ multiplex PCR, and TCRdb holds only the in-frame ones, with some missing. The data show about 310,000 clones, less than 85% seen once. The sample taken for sequencing was PBMCs or T cells enriched from blood (not recorded which). The receptors here all came from a woman in her twenties or thirties who had been exposed to COVID-19. The CDR3 runs from the conserved cysteine through the conserved F or W. The order of the fields is D gene, J gene, clone size, V gene, CDR3 protein, CDR3 DNA. A D gene is named only where the DNA matches it firmly. Only some rows state a clone size, as once, few, many or a class for expanded clones.

. TRBJ2-1 . TRBV5-8 CASSLGATGYDEQFF TGTGCCAGCAGCTTGGGTGCCACAGGGTATGATGAGCAGTTCTTC
TRBD1 TRBJ1-6 . TRBV7-8 CASSFGQAYSPLHF TGTGCCAGCAGCTTCGGACAGGCCTATTCACCCCTCCACTTT
TRBD1 TRBJ1-4 . TRBV4-1 CASSQEGGSYEKLFF TGCGCCAGCAGCCAAGAAGGGGGCTCGTATGAAAAACTGTTTTTT
TRBD2 TRBJ2-1 few TRBV10-3 CAISGSGRGSNEQFF TGTGCCATCAGTGGTAGCGGGAGGGGTTCCAATGAGCAGTTCTTC
TRBD1 TRBJ1-3 . TRBV11-2 CASSLGTGGNTIYF TGTGCCAGCAGCTTGGGGACAGGGGGAAACACCATATATTTT
. TRBJ1-1 once TRBV14 CASSQVITEAFF TGTGCCAGCAGCCAAGTTATCACTGAAGCTTTCTTT
TRBD1 TRBJ2-1 . TRBV27 CASRRLQGAGNEQFF TGTGCCAGCAGGCGTCTACAGGGGGCAGGGAATGAGCAGTTCTTC
. TRBJ2-2 few TRBV12-5 CASGLETGGLGSGELFF TGTGCTAGTGGTTTGGAGACAGGGGGACTAGGGAGCGGGGAGCTGTTTTTT
TRBD1 TRBJ2-1 . TRBV25-1 CASSGARTGSYNEQFF TGTGCCAGCAGTGGCGCTAGGACAGGGAGTTACAATGAGCAGTTCTTC
TRBD1 TRBJ1-5 . TRBV30 CAWSVAGQGNQPQHF TGTGCCTGGAGTGTAGCGGGACAGGGGAATCAGCCCCAGCATTTT
. TRBJ1-2 . TRBV2 CASNHDDRNRERGYTF TGTGCCAGCAATCACGACGATCGGAACAGGGAACGAGGCTACACCTTC
. TRBJ1-3 . TRBV10-3 CAISFSSGAGNTIYF TGTGCCATCAGTTTTTCCTCGGGGGCTGGAAACACCATATATTTT
TRBD1 TRBJ2-7 . TRBV12-3/TRBV12-4 CASSFTGGNEQYF TGTGCCAGCAGTTTTACAGGGGGCAACGAGCAGTACTTC
. TRBJ2-7 . TRBV5-1 CASSLSTLADSYEQYF TGCGCCAGCAGCTTGAGTACGCTAGCTGATTCTTACGAGCAGTACTTC
. TRBJ2-3 . TRBV11-2 CASSLVIERTDTQYF TGTGCCAGCAGCTTAGTCATAGAACGCACAGATACGCAGTATTTT
TRBD1 TRBJ1-5 . TRBV27 CANPRDRDYRSNQPQHF TGTGCCAATCCCCGGGACAGGGATTATCGGAGCAATCAGCCCCAGCATTTT
. TRBJ2-7 . TRBV7-2 CASSLKGALHEQYF TGTGCCAGCAGCTTAAAAGGGGCGCTCCACGAGCAGTACTTC
. TRBJ2-7 . TRBV19 CASSTGRARGPYEQYF TGTGCCAGTAGTACGGGCAGGGCGCGGGGGCCCTACGAGCAGTACTTC
TRBD2 TRBJ2-3 . TRBV16 CASSLFSGAPRTDTQYF TGTGCCAGCAGCCTTTTTAGCGGGGCCCCCCGGACAGATACGCAGTATTTT
TRBD1 TRBJ1-5 . TRBV7-3 CASSSTGVGNQPQHF TGTGCCAGCAGCTCTACAGGGGTTGGCAATCAGCCCCAGCATTTT
. TRBJ1-1 . TRBV11-2 CASSSTRNTEAFF TGTGCCAGCAGCTCGACACGGAACACTGAAGCTTTCTTT
TRBD1 TRBJ1-2 once TRBV28 CASSQGAVRGYTF TGTGCCAGCAGTCAGGGGGCGGTAAGGGGCTACACCTTC
TRBD1 TRBJ2-7 . TRBV7-9 CASSLLPGTGGFEQYF TGTGCCAGCAGCCTCCTACCCGGGACAGGGGGTTTCGAGCAGTACTTC
TRBD2 TRBJ2-3 . TRBV4-2 CASSQGGGAGTDTQYF TGTGCCAGCAGCCAAGGCGGGGGGGCCGGCACAGATACGCAGTATTTT
TRBD1 TRBJ1-5 . TRBV24-1 CATSDRTGGDQPQHF TGTGCCACCAGTGATCGGACAGGGGGCGATCAGCCCCAGCATTTT
. TRBJ2-7 . TRBV4-3 CASSRGHGDEQYF TGCGCCAGCAGCCGAGGACATGGGGACGAGCAGTACTTC
. TRBJ2-1 few TRBV6-1 CASSEALGAANEQFF TGTGCCAGCAGTGAAGCGCTTGGGGCCGCTAATGAGCAGTTCTTC
. TRBJ1-2 . TRBV7-2 CASSLDQGSMGYTF TGTGCCAGCAGCTTAGATCAGGGTTCGATGGGCTACACCTTC
. TRBJ1-4 . TRBV9 CASSGAAGINNEKLFF TGTGCCAGCAGCGGAGCCGCCGGGATAAATAATGAAAAACTGTTTTTT
TRBD1 TRBJ2-1 . TRBV4-1 CASSQDSGQGADNEQFF TGCGCCAGCAGCCAAGATAGTGGGCAGGGGGCGGATAATGAGCAGTTCTTC
. TRBJ1-2 . TRBV6-4 CASSKGQNYGYTF TGTGCCAGCAGTAAAGGACAGAACTATGGCTACACCTTC
. TRBJ2-7 . TRBV19 CASSVTATYEQYF TGTGCCAGTAGTGTCACTGCCACCTACGAGCAGTACTTC
TRBD2 TRBJ2-1 . TRBV7-9 CASSLGKRGGSYNEQFF TGTGCCAGCAGCTTAGGCAAGCGGGGGGGCTCCTACAATGAGCAGTTCTTC
TRBD1 TRBJ2-2 . TRBV7-7 CASSFGTGDTGELFF TGTGCTAGCAGCTTCGGGACAGGGGACACCGGGGAGCTGTTTTTT
. TRBJ1-5 . TRBV7-6 CASSFRQVNQPQHF TGTGCCAGCAGCTTTAGACAGGTCAATCAGCCCCAGCATTTT
. TRBJ2-1 . TRBV18 CASPTGLKQFF TGTGCCAGCCCGACCGGACTAAAACAGTTCTTC
. TRBJ1-2 . TRBV28 CASSSQNGAGGYGYTF TGTGCCAGCAGTTCACAAAACGGGGCGGGAGGCTATGGCTACACCTTC
. TRBJ2-7 . TRBV10-2 CASSERGSNEQYF TGCGCCAGCAGTGAGCGGGGGTCAAACGAGCAGTACTTC
. TRBJ2-1 . TRBV11-3 CASSLAGDYNEQFF TGTGCCAGCAGCTTAGCAGGTGACTACAATGAGCAGTTCTTC
. TRBJ2-1 . TRBV2 CASSEALSEQFF TGTGCCAGCAGTGAAGCGCTTAGCGAGCAGTTCTTC
TRBD1 TRBJ1-1 once TRBV24-1 CATSGGQATEAFF TGTGCCACCAGTGGTGGACAGGCCACTGAAGCTTTCTTT
. TRBJ1-1 . TRBV5-1 CASSLDSPGNTEAFF TGCGCCAGCAGCTTGGACTCCCCCGGGAACACTGAAGCTTTCTTT
TRBD1 TRBJ1-4 few TRBV28 CASSSGGEDEKLFF TGTGCCAGCAGTTCAGGGGGCGAGGATGAAAAACTGTTTTTT
. TRBJ1-1 . TRBV9 CASSVGGSTEAFF TGTGCCAGCAGCGTAGGCGGGAGCACTGAAGCTTTCTTT
. TRBJ1-2 . TRBV27 CASSLYSDRPANYGYTF TGTGCCAGCAGTCTATACAGTGATAGGCCCGCTAACTATGGCTACACCTTC
TRBD1 TRBJ2-6 . TRBV9 CASSILTGTNVLTF TGTGCCAGCAGCATCCTGACAGGGACCAACGTCCTGACTTTC
. TRBJ2-2 . TRBV14 CASSQLRIGELFF TGTGCCAGCAGCCAGTTGCGGATCGGGGAGCTGTTTTTT
. TRBJ1-2 . TRBV2 CASSEYSRAYGYTF TGTGCCAGCAGTGAATACTCCAGGGCCTATGGCTACACCTTC
TRBD1 TRBJ2-1 once TRBV5-6 CASSPRQGYNEQFF TGTGCCAGCAGCCCGAGACAGGGGTACAATGAGCAGTTCTTC
. TRBJ1-1 . TRBV28 CASGPGRIPLGGEAFF TGTGCCAGCGGTCCCGGGAGGATACCCCTGGGCGGAGAAGCTTTCTTT
. TRBJ1-1 . TRBV2 CASIGSYTEAFF TGTGCCAGCATCGGGTCTTACACTGAAGCTTTCTTT
TRBD1 TRBJ1-6 . TRBV9 CASSAPGQGMRNSPLHF TGTGCCAGCAGCGCCCCGGGACAGGGGATGAGAAATTCACCCCTCCACTTT
. TRBJ2-1 . TRBV7-2 CASRGENNEQFF TGTGCCAGCCGGGGAGAGAACAATGAGCAGTTCTTC